These T cell receptor beta chains were read from a single sample in a study of blood T cell repertoires in COVID-19. The assay was immunoSEQ multiplex PCR, and TCRdb's table has in-frame clones only and misses some. This table has some 89,000 clones, 87% appearing once. Input material: peripheral blood. These receptors all come from a human donor in a cohort sampled during active COVID-19. The CDR3 runs from the conserved cysteine through the conserved F or W. Fields, in order: CDR3 protein, CDR3 DNA, clone size, V gene, D gene, J gene. A D gene is named only where the DNA matches it firmly. Size is omitted from some rows. Given values are once, few, many or a class for expanded clones.

CDR3aa: CASSQEFGQNQPQHF; CDR3nt: TGCGCCAGCAGCCAAGAATTCGGACAGAATCAGCCCCAGCATTTT; abundance: .; v_gene: TRBV4-3; d_gene: .; j_gene: TRBJ1-5
CDR3aa: CASSDIRAGQETQYF; CDR3nt: TGTGCCAGCAGTGATATTCGGGCGGGACAAGAGACCCAGTACTTC; abundance: .; v_gene: TRBV28; d_gene: .; j_gene: TRBJ2-5
CDR3aa: CASSPEGTGELFF; CDR3nt: TGTGCCAGCTCACCCGAGGGCACCGGGGAGCTGTTTTTT; abundance: .; v_gene: TRBV18; d_gene: .; j_gene: TRBJ2-2
CDR3aa: CASSSLPILAGVVTDTQYF; CDR3nt: TGTGCCAGCAGCTCGCTCCCGATACTAGCGGGAGTGGTTACAGATACGCAGTATTTT; abundance: .; v_gene: TRBV7-2; d_gene: TRBD2; j_gene: TRBJ2-3
CDR3aa: CASSIAGTSVTGELFF; CDR3nt: TGTGCCAGTAGTATAGCGGGGACTAGTGTGACCGGGGAGCTGTTTTTT; abundance: .; v_gene: TRBV19; d_gene: TRBD2; j_gene: TRBJ2-2
CDR3aa: CASSILSAGGLFF; CDR3nt: TGTGCCAGTAGTATATTAAGCGCAGGGGGGCTGTTTTTT; abundance: .; v_gene: TRBV19; d_gene: TRBD1; j_gene: TRBJ1-4
CDR3aa: CASSLGAGGLYNEQFF; CDR3nt: TGTGCCAGCAGCTTGGGCGCGGGAGGCTTGTACAATGAGCAGTTCTTC; abundance: .; v_gene: TRBV5-4; d_gene: TRBD2; j_gene: TRBJ2-1
CDR3aa: CASSQSGQDGYTF; CDR3nt: TGTGCCAGCAGCCAGTCCGGACAGGATGGCTACACCTTC; abundance: .; v_gene: TRBV7-9; d_gene: TRBD1; j_gene: TRBJ1-2
CDR3aa: CASSRDSTYEQYF; CDR3nt: TGTGCCAGCAGCCGGGACAGCACCTACGAGCAGTACTTC; abundance: .; v_gene: TRBV6-5; d_gene: TRBD1; j_gene: TRBJ2-7
CDR3aa: CAWSVRRAQSYGYTF; CDR3nt: TGTGCCTGGAGTGTTCGGAGGGCGCAGAGCTATGGCTACACCTTC; abundance: .; v_gene: TRBV30; d_gene: .; j_gene: TRBJ1-2
CDR3aa: CASGSQGDTEAFF; CDR3nt: TGTGCCAGCGGAAGCCAGGGGGACACTGAAGCTTTCTTT; abundance: .; v_gene: TRBV2; d_gene: TRBD1; j_gene: TRBJ1-1
CDR3aa: CASSLRLAGAGDTQYF; CDR3nt: TGTGCCAGCAGCTTAAGACTAGCGGGAGCCGGAGATACGCAGTATTTT; abundance: .; v_gene: TRBV7-3; d_gene: TRBD2; j_gene: TRBJ2-3
CDR3aa: CASSQMGQGGSEQYF; CDR3nt: TGTGCCAGCAGCCAAATGGGACAGGGAGGGTCGGAGCAGTACTTC; abundance: .; v_gene: TRBV3-1/TRBV3-2; d_gene: TRBD1; j_gene: TRBJ2-7
CDR3aa: CASSYGDGYTF; CDR3nt: TGTGCCAGTAGTTACGGGGATGGCTACACCTTC; abundance: .; v_gene: TRBV19; d_gene: .; j_gene: TRBJ1-2
CDR3aa: CASSQGASGGLTDTQYF; CDR3nt: TGCGCCAGCAGCCAAGGCGCTAGCGGGGGACTTACAGATACGCAGTATTTT; abundance: .; v_gene: TRBV4-1; d_gene: TRBD2; j_gene: TRBJ2-3
CDR3aa: CASSYSTGSGAFF; CDR3nt: TGTGCCAGCAGTTACTCGACAGGGAGTGGAGCTTTCTTT; abundance: .; v_gene: TRBV6-6; d_gene: TRBD1; j_gene: TRBJ1-1
CDR3aa: CASSALRAGTEAFF; CDR3nt: TGCGCCAGCAGTGCCCTGAGAGCAGGCACTGAAGCTTTCTTT; abundance: few; v_gene: TRBV10-1; d_gene: .; j_gene: TRBJ1-1
CDR3aa: CASRLPANTGELFF; CDR3nt: TGTGCCAGCCGACTCCCGGCGAACACCGGGGAGCTGTTTTTT; abundance: .; v_gene: TRBV6-5; d_gene: .; j_gene: TRBJ2-2
CDR3aa: CASSFGGSDGYTF; CDR3nt: TGTGCCAGCAGTTTCGGAGGATCTGATGGCTACACCTTC; abundance: .; v_gene: TRBV12-3/TRBV12-4; d_gene: .; j_gene: TRBJ1-2
CDR3aa: CASSGILQGRTGELFF; CDR3nt: TGTGCCAGCAGTGGCATATTACAGGGGAGAACCGGGGAGCTGTTTTTT; abundance: .; v_gene: TRBV2; d_gene: TRBD1; j_gene: TRBJ2-2
CDR3aa: CASSIAGADTEAFF; CDR3nt: TGTGCCAGTAGTATCGCTGGGGCCGACACTGAAGCTTTCTTT; abundance: once; v_gene: TRBV19; d_gene: .; j_gene: TRBJ1-1
CDR3aa: CATSGKQGNNQPQHF; CDR3nt: TGTGCCACCAGTGGGAAGCAGGGAAACAATCAGCCCCAGCATTTT; abundance: .; v_gene: TRBV24-1; d_gene: .; j_gene: TRBJ1-5
CDR3aa: CASSYSEQNTEAFF; CDR3nt: TGTGCCAGCAGTTACTCCGAACAGAACACTGAAGCTTTCTTT; abundance: .; v_gene: TRBV6-6; d_gene: .; j_gene: TRBJ1-1
CDR3aa: CASSFRTETVYEQYF; CDR3nt: TGTGCCAGCAGCTTCCGTACGGAGACAGTCTACGAGCAGTACTTC; abundance: .; v_gene: TRBV11-1; d_gene: .; j_gene: TRBJ2-7
CDR3aa: CATRSWSGQDINTEAFF; CDR3nt: TGTGCCACCAGGTCCTGGTCGGGACAGGATATAAACACTGAAGCTTTCTTT; abundance: once; v_gene: TRBV15; d_gene: TRBD1; j_gene: TRBJ1-1
CDR3aa: CASSRGQIYEQYF; CDR3nt: TGTGCCAGCAGTCGCGGACAGATCTACGAGCAGTACTTC; abundance: .; v_gene: TRBV12-3/TRBV12-4; d_gene: .; j_gene: TRBJ2-7
CDR3aa: CATQYKRGNNEQFF; CDR3nt: TGTGCCACCCAGTACAAGCGGGGGAACAATGAGCAGTTCTTC; abundance: .; v_gene: TRBV15; d_gene: TRBD2; j_gene: TRBJ2-1
CDR3aa: CASSIQGASYGYTF; CDR3nt: TGTGCCAGCAGTATACAGGGGGCGAGCTATGGCTACACCTTC; abundance: few; v_gene: TRBV2; d_gene: TRBD1; j_gene: TRBJ1-2
CDR3aa: CATSDSTGLWYGYTF; CDR3nt: TGTGCCACCAGTGATTCGACAGGCCTTTGGTATGGCTACACCTTC; abundance: few; v_gene: TRBV24-1; d_gene: .; j_gene: TRBJ1-2
CDR3aa: CASSSATSAGTDTQYF; CDR3nt: TGTGCCAGCAGCTCCGCGACTAGCGCAGGCACAGATACGCAGTATTTT; abundance: .; v_gene: TRBV7-2; d_gene: TRBD2; j_gene: TRBJ2-3
CDR3aa: CASSQLTRGPKWANYGYTF; CDR3nt: TGCGCCAGCAGCCAACTCACGAGGGGGCCGAAATGGGCTAACTATGGCTACACCTTC; abundance: .; v_gene: TRBV4-1; d_gene: TRBD1; j_gene: TRBJ1-2
CDR3aa: CASSGGSPRETQYF; CDR3nt: TGTGCCAGCAGTGGGGGCTCCCCTAGGGAGACCCAGTACTTC; abundance: .; v_gene: TRBV28; d_gene: .; j_gene: TRBJ2-5
CDR3aa: CSATRDRDQHF; CDR3nt: TGCAGTGCTACGAGGGACAGGGATCAGCATTTT; abundance: .; v_gene: TRBV20-1; d_gene: TRBD1; j_gene: TRBJ1-5
CDR3aa: CASSYIRGNYGYTF; CDR3nt: TGTGCCAGCAGTTACATCAGGGGAAACTATGGCTACACCTTC; abundance: once; v_gene: TRBV6-5; d_gene: .; j_gene: TRBJ1-2
CDR3aa: CASRFFPGGEKLFF; CDR3nt: TGTGCAAGTCGCTTTTTTCCGGGGGGGGAAAAACTGTTTTTT; abundance: .; v_gene: TRBV12-2; d_gene: .; j_gene: TRBJ1-4
CDR3aa: CASSPGTSGAYEQYF; CDR3nt: TGTGCCAGCAGCCCCGGGACTAGCGGAGCTTACGAGCAGTACTTC; abundance: .; v_gene: TRBV7-6; d_gene: TRBD2; j_gene: TRBJ2-7
CDR3aa: CASSQVAAANYGYTF; CDR3nt: TGTGCCAGCAGCCAAGTCGCGGCCGCTAACTATGGCTACACCTTC; abundance: .; v_gene: TRBV3-1/TRBV3-2; d_gene: .; j_gene: TRBJ1-2
CDR3aa: CASSLADRGNTEAFF; CDR3nt: TGCGCCAGCAGCTTGGCGGACAGGGGGAACACTGAAGCTTTCTTT; abundance: .; v_gene: TRBV5-1; d_gene: TRBD1; j_gene: TRBJ1-1
CDR3aa: CASSPPTRSTEAFF; CDR3nt: TGTGCCAGCTCACCACCGACAAGAAGCACTGAAGCTTTCTTT; abundance: .; v_gene: TRBV18; d_gene: .; j_gene: TRBJ1-1
CDR3aa: CASSYSGGYGYTF; CDR3nt: TGTGCCAGCAGTTATTCGGGGGGCTATGGCTACACCTTC; abundance: .; v_gene: TRBV6-2/TRBV6-3; d_gene: .; j_gene: TRBJ1-2
CDR3aa: CASSQIDRGARNEQFF; CDR3nt: TGTGCCAGCAGTCAAATCGACAGGGGCGCAAGGAATGAGCAGTTCTTC; abundance: once; v_gene: TRBV28; d_gene: TRBD1; j_gene: TRBJ2-1
CDR3aa: CASSPQAEQFF; CDR3nt: TGTGCCAGCAGTCCACAGGCGGAGCAGTTCTTC; abundance: .; v_gene: TRBV6-6; d_gene: .; j_gene: TRBJ2-1
CDR3aa: CASSPDRVEGEQYF; CDR3nt: TGTGCCAGCAGCCCTGACAGGGTCGAAGGGGAGCAGTACTTC; abundance: .; v_gene: TRBV5-4; d_gene: TRBD1; j_gene: TRBJ2-7
CDR3aa: CAWSEITFRYGYTF; CDR3nt: TGTGCCTGGAGTGAAATCACCTTTAGATATGGCTACACCTTC; abundance: .; v_gene: TRBV30; d_gene: .; j_gene: TRBJ1-2
CDR3aa: CASRPGLAGEYEQYF; CDR3nt: TGTGCCAGCAGACCGGGACTAGCGGGAGAGTACGAGCAGTACTTC; abundance: .; v_gene: TRBV6-5; d_gene: TRBD2; j_gene: TRBJ2-7